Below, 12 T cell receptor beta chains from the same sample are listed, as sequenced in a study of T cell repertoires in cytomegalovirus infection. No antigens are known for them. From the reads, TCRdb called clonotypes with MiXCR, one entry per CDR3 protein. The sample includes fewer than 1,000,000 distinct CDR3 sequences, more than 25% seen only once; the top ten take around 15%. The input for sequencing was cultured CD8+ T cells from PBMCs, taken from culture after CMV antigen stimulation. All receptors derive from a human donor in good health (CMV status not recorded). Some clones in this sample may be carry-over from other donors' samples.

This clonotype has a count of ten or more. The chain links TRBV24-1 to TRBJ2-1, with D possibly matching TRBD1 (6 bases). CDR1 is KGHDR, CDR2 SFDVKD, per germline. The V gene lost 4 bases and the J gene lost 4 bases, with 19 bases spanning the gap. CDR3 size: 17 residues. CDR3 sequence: CATSERWTEPQYNEQFF. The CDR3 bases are TGTGCCACCAGTGAGCGCTGGACAGAGCCCCAGTACAATGAGCAGTTCTTC.

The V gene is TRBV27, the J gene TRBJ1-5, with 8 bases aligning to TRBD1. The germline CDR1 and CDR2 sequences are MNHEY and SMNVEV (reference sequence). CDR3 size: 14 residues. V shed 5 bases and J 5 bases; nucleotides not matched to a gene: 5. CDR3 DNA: TGTGCCAGCAGTGAGGACAGGGCGGATCAGCCCCAGCATTTT. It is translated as CASSEDRADQPQHF.

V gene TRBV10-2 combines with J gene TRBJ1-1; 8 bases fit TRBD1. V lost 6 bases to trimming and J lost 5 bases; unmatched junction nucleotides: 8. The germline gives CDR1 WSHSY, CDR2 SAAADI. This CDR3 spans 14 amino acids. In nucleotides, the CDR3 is TGCGCCAGCAGCGATGGACAGGGCGGTACTGAAGCTTTCTTT. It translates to CASSDGQGGTEAFF.

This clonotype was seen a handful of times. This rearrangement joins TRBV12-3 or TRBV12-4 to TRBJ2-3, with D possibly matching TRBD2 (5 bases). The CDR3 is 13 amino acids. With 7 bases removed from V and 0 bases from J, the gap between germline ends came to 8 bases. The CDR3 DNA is TGTGCCAGCACTCGGACTAGCACAGATACGCAGTATTTT. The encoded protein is CASTRTSTDTQYF.

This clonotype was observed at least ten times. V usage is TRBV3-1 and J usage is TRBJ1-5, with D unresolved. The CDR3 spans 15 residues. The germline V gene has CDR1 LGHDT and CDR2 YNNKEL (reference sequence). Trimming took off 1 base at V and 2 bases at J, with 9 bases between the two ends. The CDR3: CASSQGAGRNQPQHF. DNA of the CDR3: TGTGCCAGCAGCCAAGGGGCAGGTCGCAATCAGCCCCAGCATTTT.

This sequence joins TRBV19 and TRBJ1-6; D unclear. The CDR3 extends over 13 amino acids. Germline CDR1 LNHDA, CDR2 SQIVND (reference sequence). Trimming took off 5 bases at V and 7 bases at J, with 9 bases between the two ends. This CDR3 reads CASSPSLNSPLHF. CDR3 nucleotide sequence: TGTGCCAGTAGTCCCAGCCTGAATTCACCCCTCCACTTT.

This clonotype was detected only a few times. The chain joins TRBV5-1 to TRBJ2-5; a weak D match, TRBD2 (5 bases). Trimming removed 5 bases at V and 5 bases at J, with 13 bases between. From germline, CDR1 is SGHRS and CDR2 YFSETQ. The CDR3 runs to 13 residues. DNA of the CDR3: TGCGCCAGCAGACCACCCTGGGAGGAGACCCAGTACTTC. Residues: CASRPPWEETQYF.

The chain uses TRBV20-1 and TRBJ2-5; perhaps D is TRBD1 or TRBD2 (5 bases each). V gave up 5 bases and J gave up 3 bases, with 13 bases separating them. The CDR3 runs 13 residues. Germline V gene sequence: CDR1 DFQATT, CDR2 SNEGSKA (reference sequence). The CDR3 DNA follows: TGCAGTGCTCCCGGGACCGCCGAAGAGACCCAGTACTTC. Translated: CSAPGTAEETQYF.

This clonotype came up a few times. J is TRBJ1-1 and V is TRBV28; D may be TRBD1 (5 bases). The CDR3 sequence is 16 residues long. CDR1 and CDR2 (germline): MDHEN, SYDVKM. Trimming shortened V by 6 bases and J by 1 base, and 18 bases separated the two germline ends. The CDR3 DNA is TGTGCCAGCAGCCAGAGGGGCGGGCGTAAGAACACTGAAGCTTTCTTT. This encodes CASSQRGGRKNTEAFF.

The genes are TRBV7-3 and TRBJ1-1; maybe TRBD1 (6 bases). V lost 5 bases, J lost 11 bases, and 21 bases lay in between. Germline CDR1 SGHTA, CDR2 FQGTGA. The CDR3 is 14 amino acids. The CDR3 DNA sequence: TGTGCCAGCAGCCGGGGCCAGGGGACCGGCGGGGCTTTCTTT. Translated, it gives CASSRGQGTGGAFF. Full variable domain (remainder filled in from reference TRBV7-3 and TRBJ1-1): GAGVSQTPSNKVTEKGKYVELRCDPISGHTALYWYRQSLGQGPEFLIYFQGTGAADDSGLPNDRFFAVRPEGSVSTLKIQRTERGDSAVYLCASSRGQGTGGAFFGQGTRLTVV.

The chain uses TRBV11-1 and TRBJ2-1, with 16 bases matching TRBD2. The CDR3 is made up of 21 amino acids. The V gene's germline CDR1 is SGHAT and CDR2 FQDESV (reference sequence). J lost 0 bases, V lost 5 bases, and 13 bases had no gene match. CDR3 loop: CASSHTNPGLAGGSSYNEQFF. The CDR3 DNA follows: TGTGCCAGCAGCCATACCAATCCGGGACTAGCGGGGGGGAGCTCCTACAATGAGCAGTTCTTC.

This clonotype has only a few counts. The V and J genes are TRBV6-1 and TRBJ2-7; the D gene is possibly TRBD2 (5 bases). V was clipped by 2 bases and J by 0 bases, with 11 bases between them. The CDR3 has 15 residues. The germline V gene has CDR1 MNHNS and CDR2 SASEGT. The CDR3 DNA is TGTGCCAGCAGTGAAAGAGGGATGAACTCCTACGAGCAGTACGTC. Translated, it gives CASSERGMNSYEQYV.